The rows below give T cell receptor beta chains drawn from one sample of a study of T-cell reconstitution after alpha-beta-depleted transplantation in children. TCRdb ran MiXCR on the PCR reads and lists one entry per CDR3 protein. Among approximately 590,000 distinct CDR3 sequences listed, roughly 10% were seen once. The material sequenced was PBMCs from the stem cell graft donor, taken from the stem cell graft. The receptor set was obtained from a human donor who donated a stem cell graft to a child with acute myeloid leukemia. CDR3s include the opening cysteine and the closing phenylalanine or tryptophan. A D gene is named only where the DNA matches it firmly. The listing skips clone size in some rows; elsewhere it reads once, few, many or a size class.

j_gene | d_gene | v_gene | abundance | CDR3nt | CDR3aa
TRBJ2-3 | TRBD2 | TRBV29-1 | - | TGCAGCGCGAGCGGGAGGGCCGGGGGCACAGATACGCAGTATTTT | CSASGRAGGTDTQYF
TRBJ2-1 | TRBD2 | TRBV10-3 | many | TGTGCCATCAGGGAGACTAGCGGGACCTACAATGAGCAGTTCTTC | CAIRETSGTYNEQFF
TRBJ2-5 | - | TRBV12-3/TRBV12-4 | few | TGTGCCAGCAGCCTTCGGGGCAGTAAAGAGACCCAGTACTTC | CASSLRGSKETQYF
TRBJ1-4 | - | TRBV6-5 | - | TGTGCCAGCAGTTACGGGCAGAGAGCTTCGGAAAAACTGTTTTTT | CASSYGQRASEKLFF
TRBJ2-1 | - | TRBV5-1 | few | TGCGCCAGCAGCTTGGCCGGAGTCGACTGGTACAATGAGCAGTTCTTC | CASSLAGVDWYNEQFF
TRBJ2-7 | - | TRBV20-1 | - | TGCAGTGCTAGAGATATCCCCTACGAGCAGTACTTC | CSARDIPYEQYF
TRBJ2-2 | TRBD2 | TRBV6-5 | many | TGTGCCAGCAGTTACTTTGGACTAGCGACCAACACCGGGGAGCTGTTTTTT | CASSYFGLATNTGELFF
TRBJ2-2 | TRBD1 | TRBV5-5 | few | TGTGCCAGCAGCTTGGAGCCGGGACAGAGAACCGGGGAGCTGTTTTTT | CASSLEPGQRTGELFF
TRBJ2-7 | - | TRBV20-1 | few | TGCAGTGGGGCGGGACTCGTCCTATACGAGCAGTACTTC | CSGAGLVLYEQYF
TRBJ2-5 | - | TRBV7-2 | many | TGTGCCAGCAGCCAGTATGGGGAGACCCAGTACTTC | CASSQYGETQYF
TRBJ1-1 | - | TRBV6-2/TRBV6-3 | few | TGTGCCAGCAGTTACTCGAAATGGGGTTTGGGGATAACTGAAGCTTTCTTT | CASSYSKWGLGITEAFF
TRBJ2-1 | TRBD1 | TRBV20-1 | few | TGCAGTGCTAGAAGGGGGGACAGGGGAGGAGGTGAGCAGTTCTTC | CSARRGDRGGGEQFF
TRBJ2-7 | TRBD2 | TRBV2 | - | TGTGCCAGCGATCTAGCTAGCGGGAGTGGGTACGAGCAGTACTTC | CASDLASGSGYEQYF
TRBJ1-4 | - | TRBV29-1 | many | TGCAGCGTTGGCTCTGGATATGAAAAACTGTTTTTT | CSVGSGYEKLFF
TRBJ2-3 | - | TRBV27 | many | TGTGCCAGCACCGGAGGGGTAGACAACAGGGGCGATACGCAGTATTTT | CASTGGVDNRGDTQYF
TRBJ2-1 | TRBD2 | TRBV11-2 | - | TGTGCCAGCAGCTTAGATGCCGTAGCGGGCAGGAGCTCCTACAATGAGCAGTTCTTC | CASSLDAVAGRSSYNEQFF
TRBJ2-2 | TRBD2 | TRBV20-1 | - | TGCAGTGCTAGACACCGAGCGGGAGTAGCTGGGGAGCTGTTTTTT | CSARHRAGVAGELFF
TRBJ1-2 | TRBD1 | TRBV4-3 | few | TGCGCCAGCAGCCAAGATCGCAGCCACAGGGGAGAGGGCTACACCTTC | CASSQDRSHRGEGYTF
TRBJ2-7 | TRBD2 | TRBV10-3 | - | TGTGCCATCGCGAGCGGGACCCGCTACGAGCAGTACTTC | CAIASGTRYEQYF
TRBJ2-1 | TRBD1 | TRBV18 | - | TGTGCCAGCTCACCGGGACAGGAGACCGAGTTCTTC | CASSPGQETEFF
TRBJ1-2 | - | TRBV6-1 | few | TGTGCCAGCAGCTCTCTGGCAGGTACCGCTAACTATGGCTACACCTTC | CASSSLAGTANYGYTF
TRBJ2-3 | TRBD2 | TRBV28 | - | TGTGCCAGCAGGCCCTTGGAGACTAGCGGCACAGATACGCAGTATTTT | CASRPLETSGTDTQYF
TRBJ2-6 | - | TRBV2 | - | TGTGCCAGCATATACGGGTCTGGGGCCAACGTCCTGACTTTC | CASIYGSGANVLTF
TRBJ2-7 | - | TRBV6-2/TRBV6-3 | - | TGTGCCAGCAGGGCCCTTGCGGGGCCCTACAAGCAGTACTTC | CASRALAGPYKQYF
TRBJ1-1 | - | TRBV7-2 | many | TGTGCCAGCAGCTTAGAGCTCAGTAGTGAAGCTTTCTTT | CASSLELSSEAFF
TRBJ1-2 | - | TRBV6-5 | many | TGTGCCAGCAGCTTCCAGGGGACCTATGGCTACACCTTC | CASSFQGTYGYTF
TRBJ2-7 | TRBD1 | TRBV6-2/TRBV6-3 | many | TGTGCCAGCAGTTACTCAGGGGGCTCCGAGCAGTACTTC | CASSYSGGSEQYF
TRBJ2-3 | - | TRBV7-3 | few | TGTGCCAGCAGCGACGTGTCTTGGGGGGAGGAGGATACGCAGTATTTT | CASSDVSWGEEDTQYF
TRBJ2-7 | - | TRBV7-2 | - | TGTGCCAGCAGCTTGGTCGGCGGGGCTTTAAGTTACGAGCAGTACTTC | CASSLVGGALSYEQYF
TRBJ2-5 | - | TRBV24-1 | - | TGTGCCACCAGTGACCCTGGCGAGGGGACGTCCGGGGCCGGTGGGGAGACCCAGTACTTC | CATSDPGEGTSGAGGETQYF
TRBJ2-2 | - | TRBV12-3/TRBV12-4 | few | TGTGCCAGCAGTCCCGGACTTTTCGCGAACACCGGGGAGCTGTTTTTT | CASSPGLFANTGELFF
TRBJ2-2 | - | TRBV3-1 | - | TGTGCCAGCAGCCTACTATCGATACAGTCCGGGGAGCTGTTTTTT | CASSLLSIQSGELFF
TRBJ2-7 | - | TRBV20-1 | few | TGCAGTGCTGCCAAGACTTATGGCTCCTACGAGCAGTACTTC | CSAAKTYGSYEQYF
TRBJ2-7 | TRBD2 | TRBV7-6 | - | TGTGCCAGCAGCTTAATCCCCTCCACCGGGACTAGCGGCTACGAGCAGTACTTC | CASSLIPSTGTSGYEQYF
TRBJ1-1 | - | TRBV29-1 | few | TGCAGCACAACGGGAAGACTAGGGAGCACTGAAGCTTTCTTT | CSTTGRLGSTEAFF
TRBJ1-2 | TRBD1 | TRBV12-3/TRBV12-4 | few | TGTGCCAGCAGTTTTAGGGACCGGGACAGGGGATTTGGCTACACCTTC | CASSFRDRDRGFGYTF
TRBJ2-3 | TRBD2 | TRBV5-1 | - | TGCGCCAGCAAGGCTAGCGGTAATAGGGAGGATACGCAGTATTTT | CASKASGNREDTQYF
TRBJ1-2 | TRBD1 | TRBV20-1 | few | TGCAGTGCTAGAATGCACAGGGGCATTGTAGGCGGCTACACCTTC | CSARMHRGIVGGYTF
TRBJ2-7 | - | TRBV6-1 | few | TGTGCCAGCGTAGATTTAGGACCAATCTACGAGCAGTACTTC | CASVDLGPIYEQYF
TRBJ2-1 | TRBD1 | TRBV14 | many | TGTGCCAGCAGCCGTGGGACAGGGGGCCCTTATACCTACAATGAGCAGTTCTTC | CASSRGTGGPYTYNEQFF
TRBJ2-1 | TRBD2 | TRBV29-1 | few | TGCAGCGTTGATCGGCTAGCGGACAAGCAGTTCTTC | CSVDRLADKQFF
TRBJ2-3 | - | TRBV7-2 | - | TGTGCCAGCAGCTTAGAAGGGGGGCGGAGGGGTACGCAGTATTTT | CASSLEGGRRGTQYF
TRBJ2-7 | - | TRBV4-2 | few | TGTGCCAGCAGCCCCTCACGGCCAGACAGGCCTCCGTACGAGCAGTACTTC | CASSPSRPDRPPYEQYF
TRBJ2-3 | - | TRBV12-3/TRBV12-4 | - | TGTGCCAGCAGTTTTCAAGCGGGAGATACGCAGTATTTT | CASSFQAGDTQYF
TRBJ2-4 | - | TRBV6-5 | - | TGTGCCAGCAGTTACCTCCAGGGAGCTGGACTAGCCAAAAACATTCAGTACTTC | CASSYLQGAGLAKNIQYF
TRBJ2-3 | - | TRBV20-1 | many | TGCAGTGCTAGAGTACCGCCACCTACTAGCACAGATACGCAGTATTTT | CSARVPPPTSTDTQYF
TRBJ2-7 | TRBD2 | TRBV7-8 | many | TGTGCCAGCCTACAGACTAGCGGGAGATCCAGTGAGCAGTACTTC | CASLQTSGRSSEQYF
TRBJ2-3 | - | TRBV7-2 | few | TGTGCCAGCAGCTTACAGTTATGGGCAGATACGCAGTATTTT | CASSLQLWADTQYF
TRBJ2-3 | - | TRBV7-3 | - | TGTGCCAGCAGCCGGGCCCGGGATACGCAGTATTTT | CASSRARDTQYF
TRBJ1-1 | TRBD1 | TRBV12-3/TRBV12-4 | few | TGTGCCAGCAGCGAGGGGACAGGGTCAAAGGGGGCTTTCTTT | CASSEGTGSKGAFF
TRBJ2-5 | TRBD1 | TRBV9 | - | TGTGCCAGCAGCGTAGCCCAAGGGGGACAGGGGGGCACCCAGTACTTC | CASSVAQGGQGGTQYF